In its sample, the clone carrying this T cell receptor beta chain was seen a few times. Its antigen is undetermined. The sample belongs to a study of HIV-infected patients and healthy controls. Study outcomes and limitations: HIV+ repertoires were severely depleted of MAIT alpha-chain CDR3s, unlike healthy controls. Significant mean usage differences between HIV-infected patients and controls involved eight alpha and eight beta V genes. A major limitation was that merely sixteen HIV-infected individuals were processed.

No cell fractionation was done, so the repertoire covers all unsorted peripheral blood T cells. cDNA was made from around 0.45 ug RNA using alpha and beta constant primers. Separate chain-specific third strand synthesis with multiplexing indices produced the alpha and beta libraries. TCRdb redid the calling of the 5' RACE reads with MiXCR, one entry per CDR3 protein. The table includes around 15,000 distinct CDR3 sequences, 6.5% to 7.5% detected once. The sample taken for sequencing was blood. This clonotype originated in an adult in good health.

The CDR3 DNA reads as TGTGCCAGCAGTTTATGGCGGGACAATGAGCAGTTCTTC. Translation: CASSLWRDNEQFF. The J gene is TRBJ2-1, the V gene TRBV28; perhaps TRBD2 as D (5 bases). Trimming shortened V by 0 bases and J by 5 bases, and 5 bases separated the two germline ends. Germline V gene sequence: CDR1 MDHEN, CDR2 SYDVKM. The CDR3 loop spans 13 amino acids.